Listed below are T cell receptor beta chains from one sample, sequenced in a study of blood T cell repertoires in COVID-19. Method: immunoSEQ multiplex PCR; TCRdb's copy keeps in-frame clones and lacks some. Among around 140,000 clones listed, roughly 86% were seen once. Sequencing used peripheral blood. The source of these receptors is a man between 65 and 80 years old with acute or convalescent COVID-19. Both conserved end residues are part of each CDR3. The order of the fields is CDR3 protein, J gene, V gene.

CDR3: CASSLKQGFYEQYF; J: TRBJ2-7; V: TRBV5-6
CDR3: CARDRGAYEQYF; J: TRBJ2-7; V: TRBV10-1
CDR3: CASSRDRVSTDTQYF; J: TRBJ2-3; V: TRBV5-4
CDR3: CASSWASGFYNEQFF; J: TRBJ2-1; V: TRBV5-1
CDR3: CASSAHQGNEAFF; J: TRBJ1-1; V: TRBV6-2/TRBV6-3
CDR3: CASSSTAGTGLFF; J: TRBJ2-1; V: TRBV27
CDR3: CASSYSVETEAFF; J: TRBJ1-1; V: TRBV6-6
CDR3: CASYRRKETQYF; J: TRBJ2-5; V: TRBV2
CDR3: CASFSGQGFTEAFF; J: TRBJ1-1; V: TRBV18
CDR3: CASSLGTPSNSPLHF; J: TRBJ1-6; V: TRBV7-3
CDR3: CASSQSSGIYNEQFF; J: TRBJ2-1; V: TRBV3-1/TRBV3-2
CDR3: CASRGTGIGYTF; J: TRBJ1-2; V: TRBV6-5
CDR3: CASRHKLGQGNYGYTF; J: TRBJ1-2; V: TRBV6-6
CDR3: CASSGQGGRETQYF; J: TRBJ2-5; V: TRBV5-1
CDR3: CASEYEVAERGRIQETQYF; J: TRBJ2-5; V: TRBV10-1
CDR3: CASSYSDRGGSPLHF; J: TRBJ1-6; V: TRBV6-6
CDR3: CASSQRQFTNEKLFF; J: TRBJ1-4; V: TRBV3-1/TRBV3-2
CDR3: CASSLDPGGTF; J: TRBJ1-2; V: TRBV7-9
CDR3: CASSTLRLASGGELFF; J: TRBJ2-2; V: TRBV19
CDR3: CASSPPGQGATIYF; J: TRBJ1-3; V: TRBV5-1
CDR3: CASDGQDRGMNTEAFF; J: TRBJ1-1; V: TRBV2
CDR3: CASSSQGYEQYF; J: TRBJ2-7; V: TRBV11-2
CDR3: CASSVDPGGIGNTIYF; J: TRBJ1-3; V: TRBV9
CDR3: CASSIGQVTDTQYF; J: TRBJ2-3; V: TRBV19
CDR3: CASSFRTGENYGYTF; J: TRBJ1-2; V: TRBV11-2
CDR3: CASSFSYNSPLHF; J: TRBJ1-6; V: TRBV28
CDR3: CASSATGAPSQQYF; J: TRBJ2-7; V: TRBV19
CDR3: CASPSGITEAFF; J: TRBJ1-1; V: TRBV19
CDR3: CASRHKGQASIEQYF; J: TRBJ2-7; V: TRBV6-5
CDR3: CASSLAVDTEAFF; J: TRBJ1-1; V: TRBV7-3
CDR3: CASSLQGWVNSEAFF; J: TRBJ1-1; V: TRBV27
CDR3: CASSLTGPYGYTF; J: TRBJ1-2; V: TRBV5-6
CDR3: CASSLVTGGATYF; J: TRBJ2-3; V: TRBV7-9